Listed below are T cell receptor beta chains from one sample, sequenced in a study of T cell changes during pregnancy in multiple sclerosis. Method: immunoSEQ multiplex PCR; TCRdb's copy keeps in-frame clones and lacks some. The data show around 19,000 clones, around 87% seen once. This material consisted of CD8+ T cells from peripheral blood mononuclear cells, taken in the third trimester of pregnancy. The receptor set was obtained from a female donor in good health, enrolled as a control in a pregnancy study. The CDR3 runs from the conserved cysteine through the conserved F or W. D genes are given only for firm matches. Only part of the rows carry a size: once, few, many, or a class if the clone is expanded.

clone_size: .
d_call: TRBD1
v_call: TRBV10-3
j_call: TRBJ2-7
cdr3_length: 13
cdr3_nt: TGTGCCATCGGGACAGCTGACTCCTACGAGCAGTACTTC
cdr3_aa: CAIGTADSYEQYF

clone_size: .
d_call: .
v_call: TRBV19
j_call: TRBJ1-2
cdr3_length: 13
cdr3_nt: TGTGCCAGTACCCTAACTCAGGGAAGTGGCTACACCTTC
cdr3_aa: CASTLTQGSGYTF

clone_size: .
d_call: TRBD2
v_call: TRBV29-1
j_call: TRBJ2-2
cdr3_length: 15
cdr3_nt: TGCAGCGTTGGGGGACTAGCGGGGAGCACCGGGGAGCTGTTTTTT
cdr3_aa: CSVGGLAGSTGELFF

clone_size: .
d_call: .
v_call: TRBV29-1
j_call: TRBJ1-2
cdr3_length: 14
cdr3_nt: TGCAGCGTTGAAGACCCGACTACCAACTATGGCTACACCTTC
cdr3_aa: CSVEDPTTNYGYTF

clone_size: few
d_call: .
v_call: TRBV6-4
j_call: TRBJ2-1
cdr3_length: 13
cdr3_nt: TGTGCCAGCAGTGACACTACGAACAATGAGCAGTTCTTC
cdr3_aa: CASSDTTNNEQFF

clone_size: .
d_call: TRBD2
v_call: TRBV28
j_call: TRBJ2-1
cdr3_length: 18
cdr3_nt: TGTGCCAGCAGCCCAATTCCTAGTAGCGGGAGAAGGTCCAATGAGCAGTTCTTC
cdr3_aa: CASSPIPSSGRRSNEQFF

clone_size: .
d_call: .
v_call: TRBV13
j_call: TRBJ1-6
cdr3_length: 14
cdr3_nt: TGTGCCAGCAGCTTAAATTCCGCGGGTTCACCCCTCCACTTT
cdr3_aa: CASSLNSAGSPLHF

clone_size: .
d_call: TRBD1
v_call: TRBV28
j_call: TRBJ2-2
cdr3_length: 16
cdr3_nt: TGTGCCAGCAGTTCTTACAGGGGGCGTGACCACGGGGAGCTGTTTTTT
cdr3_aa: CASSSYRGRDHGELFF

clone_size: .
d_call: TRBD1
v_call: TRBV2
j_call: TRBJ1-2
cdr3_length: 15
cdr3_nt: TGTGCCAGCAGTGAATTGACAGGGGGGGATTATGGCTACACCTTC
cdr3_aa: CASSELTGGDYGYTF

clone_size: .
d_call: .
v_call: TRBV7-9
j_call: TRBJ1-1
cdr3_length: 12
cdr3_nt: TGTGCCAGCAGCTTAGCCTTCCCCGAAGCTTTCTTT
cdr3_aa: CASSLAFPEAFF

clone_size: .
d_call: TRBD1
v_call: TRBV19
j_call: TRBJ2-2
cdr3_length: 15
cdr3_nt: TGTGCCAGTAGTAGGGGACAGGGTTGGACCGGGGAGCTGTTTTTT
cdr3_aa: CASSRGQGWTGELFF

clone_size: .
d_call: TRBD2
v_call: TRBV5-1
j_call: TRBJ2-5
cdr3_length: 17
cdr3_nt: TGCGCCAGCAGCGGGGGCGCGGGGGGGCCGGGGCTCGAGACCCAGTACTTC
cdr3_aa: CASSGGAGGPGLETQYF

clone_size: few
d_call: TRBD1
v_call: TRBV27
j_call: TRBJ1-2
cdr3_length: 13
cdr3_nt: TGTGCCAGCAGTCTGGGAACAGGGGTAGGCTACACCTTC
cdr3_aa: CASSLGTGVGYTF

clone_size: .
d_call: TRBD1
v_call: TRBV4-2
j_call: TRBJ1-2
cdr3_length: 15
cdr3_nt: TGTGCCAGCAGCCAAGAAATGGGACAGACCTATGGCTACACCTTC
cdr3_aa: CASSQEMGQTYGYTF

clone_size: .
d_call: .
v_call: TRBV2
j_call: TRBJ1-1
cdr3_length: 12
cdr3_nt: TGTGCCAGCAGTGCGCGGAAAACTGAAGCTTTCTTT
cdr3_aa: CASSARKTEAFF

clone_size: few
d_call: .
v_call: TRBV19
j_call: TRBJ1-5
cdr3_length: 14
cdr3_nt: TGTGCCAGTACCTCTAATAGCGAGATCCAGCCCCAGCATTTT
cdr3_aa: CASTSNSEIQPQHF

clone_size: .
d_call: TRBD1
v_call: TRBV5-4
j_call: TRBJ2-1
cdr3_length: 15
cdr3_nt: TGTGCCAGCTCTCCGGACAGGGGATCCTACAATGAGCAGTTCTTC
cdr3_aa: CASSPDRGSYNEQFF

clone_size: .
d_call: .
v_call: TRBV10-3
j_call: TRBJ2-2
cdr3_length: 13
cdr3_nt: TGTGCCATCACCGACAGTTCCACCGGGGAGCTGTTTTTT
cdr3_aa: CAITDSSTGELFF

clone_size: few
d_call: .
v_call: TRBV18
j_call: TRBJ1-1
cdr3_length: 15
cdr3_nt: TGTGCCAGCTCACCAACGGGGGTATGGGACACTGAAGCTTTCTTT
cdr3_aa: CASSPTGVWDTEAFF

clone_size: .
d_call: .
v_call: TRBV6-1
j_call: TRBJ2-6
cdr3_length: 15
cdr3_nt: TGTGCCAGCAGTGGACGGGACTCTGGGGCCAACGTCCTGACTTTC
cdr3_aa: CASSGRDSGANVLTF

clone_size: .
d_call: TRBD2
v_call: TRBV19
j_call: TRBJ2-3
cdr3_length: 14
cdr3_nt: TGTGCCAGCAGTCTAGCGGAGCGCACAGATACGCAGTATTTT
cdr3_aa: CASSLAERTDTQYF

clone_size: few
d_call: TRBD2
v_call: TRBV11-2
j_call: TRBJ2-2
cdr3_length: 15
cdr3_nt: TGTGCCAGCAGCTTATTGGGGGGGGGCACCGGGGAGCTGTTTTTT
cdr3_aa: CASSLLGGGTGELFF